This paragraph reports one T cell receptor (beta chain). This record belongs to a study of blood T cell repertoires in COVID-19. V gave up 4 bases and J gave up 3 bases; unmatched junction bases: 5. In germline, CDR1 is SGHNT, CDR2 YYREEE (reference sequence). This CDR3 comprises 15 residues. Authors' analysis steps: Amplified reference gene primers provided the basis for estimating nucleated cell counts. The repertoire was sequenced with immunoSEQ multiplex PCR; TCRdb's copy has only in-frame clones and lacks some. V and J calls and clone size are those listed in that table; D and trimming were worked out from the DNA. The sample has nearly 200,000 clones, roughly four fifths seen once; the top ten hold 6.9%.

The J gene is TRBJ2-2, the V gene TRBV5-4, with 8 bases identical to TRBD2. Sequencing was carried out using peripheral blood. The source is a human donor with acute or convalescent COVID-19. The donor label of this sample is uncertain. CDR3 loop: CASSPAGAYTGELFF. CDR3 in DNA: TGTGCCAGCAGCCCAGCGGGAGCATACACCGGGGAGCTGTTTTTT.